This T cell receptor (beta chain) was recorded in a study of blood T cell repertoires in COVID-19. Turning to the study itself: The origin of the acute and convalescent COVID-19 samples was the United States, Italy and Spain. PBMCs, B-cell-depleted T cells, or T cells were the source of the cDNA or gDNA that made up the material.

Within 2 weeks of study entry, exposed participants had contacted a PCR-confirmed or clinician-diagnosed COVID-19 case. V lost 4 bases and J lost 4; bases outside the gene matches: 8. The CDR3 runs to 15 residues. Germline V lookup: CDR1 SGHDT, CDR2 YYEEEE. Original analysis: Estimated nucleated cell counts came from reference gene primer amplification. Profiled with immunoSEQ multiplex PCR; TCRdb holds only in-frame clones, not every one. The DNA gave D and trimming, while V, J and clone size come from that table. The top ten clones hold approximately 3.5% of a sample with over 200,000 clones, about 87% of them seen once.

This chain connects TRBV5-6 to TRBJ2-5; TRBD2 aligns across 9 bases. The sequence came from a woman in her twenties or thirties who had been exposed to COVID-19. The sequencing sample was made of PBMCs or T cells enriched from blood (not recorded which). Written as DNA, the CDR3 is TGTGCCAGCAGCATTAGCGGGAGCCACGGAGAGACCCAGTACTTC. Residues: CASSISGSHGETQYF.